The 13 T cell receptor beta chains listed next were all sequenced from one sample in a study of cytomegalovirus exposure and HLA in healthy donors. Vbeta (60) and Jbeta (13) primers were used in the PCR. The protocol was immunoSEQ multiplex PCR, while the TCRdb copy is restricted to in-frame clones and leaves out a portion. The sample lists 110,000 or so clones, over 75% occurring once. Specimen: PBMCs. The origin of the receptors is a woman in her late teens or twenties in good health and CMV-seronegative.

This clone was found once. This chain joins TRBV29-1 and TRBJ1-1; a weak D match, TRBD1 (6 bases). V shed 3 bases and J shed 1 base, with 9 bases lying between them. This CDR3 is built from 13 residues. CDR1 is SQVTM and CDR2 is ANQGSEA in the germline V gene. As DNA, the CDR3 is TGCAGCGTTGACGCCAGGGGGAACACTGAAGCTTTCTTT. It encodes CSVDARGNTEAFF. Combining the CDR3 with reference TRBV29-1 and TRBJ1-1 gives the whole variable domain SAVISQKPSRDICQRGTSLTIQCQVDSQVTMMFWYRQQPGQSLTLIATANQGSEATYESGFVIDKFPISRPNLTFSTLTVSNMSPEDSSIYLCSVDARGNTEAFFGQGTRLTVV.

The rearrangement links TRBV10-3 to TRBJ1-2; a possible D gene is TRBD1 (6 bases). The CDR3 has 13 residues. Germline CDR1 ENHRY, CDR2 SYGVKD. V gave up 5 bases and J gave up 4 bases, with 11 bases separating them. Here the CDR3 DNA reads TGTGCCATCAGTCTGGGGGGGCCCTATGGCTACACCTTC. Amino acids: CAISLGGPYGYTF.

The gene calls are TRBV27 and TRBJ2-3; 8 bases line up with TRBD1. Germline V gene lookup returns CDR1 MNHEY and CDR2 SMNVEV (reference sequence). CDR3 length: 12 residues. The ends lost 4 bases at V and 8 bases at J; junction bases unmatched: 2. In DNA form, the CDR3 reads TGTGCCAGCAGTTATGACAGGGGTACGCAGTATTTT. This translates into CASSYDRGTQYF.

This clone has just a few counts. The chain joins TRBV12-5 to TRBJ1-4; 9 bases are shared with TRBD1. This CDR3 has 15 residues. Trimming at V came to 3 bases and at J to 8 bases, leaving 7 bases not matched to a gene. The germline V gene has CDR1 LGHNT and CDR2 FRNRAP. CDR3 sequence: CASGFGDRVGEKLFF. In DNA form, the CDR3 reads TGTGCTAGTGGTTTCGGGGACAGGGTTGGAGAAAAACTGTTTTTT.

This chain connects TRBV28 to TRBJ1-4, with TRBD1 identical over 7 bases. V lost 7 bases to trimming and J lost 8 bases; unmatched junction nucleotides: 10. Germline V gene data show CDR1 as MDHEN and CDR2 as SYDVKM. This CDR3 region has 14 residues. The CDR3 region is CASISGGLGEKLFF. The CDR3 nucleotides read TGTGCCAGCATTTCAGGGGGGTTAGGCGAAAAACTGTTTTTT. The full variable domain, in which reference TRBV28 and TRBJ1-4 provide the parts outside the CDR3, is DVKVTQSSRYLVKRTGEKVFLECVQDMDHENMFWYRQDPGLGLRLIYFSYDVKMKEKGDIPEGYSVSREKKERFSLILESASTNQTSMYLCASISGGLGEKLFFGSGTQLSVL.

The J gene is TRBJ1-4, the V gene TRBV28; D remains unclear. Germline CDR1 MDHEN, CDR2 SYDVKM. CDR3 length equals 13 residues. V lost 3 bases to trimming and J lost 7 bases, with 9 bases between them. For the CDR3, the DNA is TGTGCCAGCAGTTTCAGAGGGTCTGAAAAACTGTTTTTT. Translation: CASSFRGSEKLFF.

The chain carries TRBV27 and TRBJ2-5, with a tentative D call TRBD2 (5 bases). The germline CDR1 and CDR2 sequences are MNHEY and SMNVEV (reference sequence). The CDR3 contains 15 residues. V was cut by 5 bases and J by 5 bases, with 18 bases left in between. Here the CDR3 DNA reads TGTGCCAGCAGTCCTCCACCGAGGGTAGGGGAGACCCAGTACTTC. Amino acid sequence: CASSPPPRVGETQYF.

J is TRBJ2-1 and V is TRBV5-1, with TRBD2 matching 11 bases. CDR3 size: 15 residues. Germline lookup yields CDR1 SGHRS and CDR2 YFSETQ. V shed 4 bases and J 4 bases; nucleotides not matched to a gene: 4. CDR3 region: CASSPTSGGYNEQFF. In DNA, the CDR3 is TGCGCCAGCAGCCCCACTAGCGGGGGATACAATGAGCAGTTCTTC. The complete variable domain, with remaining parts taken from reference TRBV5-1 and TRBJ2-1, reads KAGVTQTPRYLIKTRGQQVTLSCSPISGHRSVSWYQQTPGQGLQFLFEYFSETQRNKGNFPGRFSGRQFSNSRSEMNVSTLELGDSALYLCASSPTSGGYNEQFFGPGTRLTVL.

The chain joins TRBV28 to TRBJ2-3; 7 nucleotides match TRBD1. The V and J ends lost 5 bases and 5 bases, in that order; junction bases with no gene match: 13. The CDR3 covers 16 residues. In germline, CDR1 is MDHEN, CDR2 SYDVKM. DNA for the CDR3: TGTGCCAGCAGTACTCAGACAGGGATGAAGAAAGATACGCAGTATTTT. It specifies CASSTQTGMKKDTQYF.

The chain combines TRBV27 with TRBJ1-6, with a tentative D call TRBD1 (5 bases). CDR1 MNHEY and CDR2 SMNVEV come from the germline V gene (reference sequence). The V gene lost 1 base and the J gene lost 7 bases, with 11 bases spanning the gap. The CDR3 runs 15 residues. CDR3 protein: CASSLYAGGNSPLHF. CDR3 nucleotides: TGTGCCAGCAGTTTATACGCGGGGGGGAATTCACCCCTCCACTTT.

The genes are TRBV27 and TRBJ1-1, with D unclear. Trimming cost V 1 base and J 5 bases, with 11 bases left between them. Germline-derived CDR1 and CDR2 are MNHEY and SMNVEV (reference sequence). This CDR3 is built from 14 residues. The CDR3 DNA follows: TGTGCCAGCAGTTTATATTCGCGATCGACTGAAGCTTTCTTT. Protein sequence: CASSLYSRSTEAFF.

This sequence joins TRBV7-2 and TRBJ1-2; D uncertain. Germline V lookup: CDR1 SGHTA, CDR2 FQGNSA. V lost 3 bases and J lost 2, with 10 bases in between. The CDR3 length is 14 residues. CDR3 DNA sequence: TGTGCCAGCAGCTTGTCGGGAGGGAACTATGGCTACACCTTC. Translation gives CASSLSGGNYGYTF.

This clone turned up a few times. The V call is TRBV13, the J call TRBJ2-7, with 12 bases aligning to TRBD1. Trimming removed 3 bases from V and 6 bases from J; junction bases left unmatched: 3. Per the germline V gene, CDR1 is PRHDT and CDR2 is FYEKMQ (reference sequence). The CDR3 contains 14 residues. CDR3 amino acids: CASSFGTGGGEQYF. CDR3 nucleotide sequence: TGTGCCAGCAGCTTCGGGACAGGGGGCGGCGAGCAGTACTTC.